This T cell receptor (beta chain) was profiled in a study of blood T cell repertoires in COVID-19. Sequencing was performed with immunoSEQ multiplex PCR; in TCRdb, only in-frame clones are kept and a portion is missing. The sample has some 150,000 clones, roughly 90% seen once. Germline CDR1 is SEHNR and CDR2 is FQNEAQ (reference sequence). This CDR3 region has 14 residues. Trimming took 4 bases from V and 5 from J, leaving 14 bases between them. Input material: peripheral blood. The genes are TRBV7-9 and TRBJ2-5, with D uncertain. The clonotype originates from an older woman with active or convalescent COVID-19. DNA for the CDR3: TGTGCCAGCAGCTCTTATAGTGAAACGGAGACCCAGTACTTC. It codes for CASSSYSETETQYF.